This TCR beta chain was identified in a study of siplizumab effects on memory and regulatory T cells (dated by TCRdb to about 2019). About the study as a whole: The effect of the anti-CD2 antibody siplizumab on alloreactive T-cell subsets was examined in allogeneic mixed lymphocyte reactions constructed from human PBMCs. On the study overall, not on this receptor specifically: Siplizumab significantly reduced the cumulative frequency of alloreactive sequences traceable to unstimulated CD4+ memory T cells. In reactions with siplizumab, an average of 68.8% of mappable alloreactive CD4+ clones were Treg-derived, compared with roughly 27% in control reactions. Roughly 80-95% of proliferating CD4+ or CD8+ clones could not be assigned a naive or memory phenotype. Whether proliferating Tregs from siplizumab cultures actually had suppressive function was not functionally confirmed. Compared with memory T cells, unstimulated naive T cells appeared more diverse, and naive cells seemed to make a substantial contribution to the alloresponse. Sequences below about 10^-5 frequency were poorly captured, so only a minor fraction of alloreactive clones could be mapped to unstimulated subsets.

On this clone: Its antigen target is currently unknown. No qualities accompany the bases; no much larger clone lies one base away.

In addition, sequencing in three donor pairs included unstimulated CD8+ effector memory subsets alongside CD4+ naive, CD8+ naive, CD8+ TEMRA and CD4+ memory subsets. TCRbeta CDR3 sequencing was performed on sorted unstimulated T cells and on proliferating T cells recovered from mixed lymphocyte reactions. Fresh whole blood from more than 9 HLA-typed healthy donors served as the source for isolating PBMCs. The method behind the library was the immunoSEQ multiplex PCR assay. About 10^5 TCR templates per sample were assayed by the deep sequencing platform. Genomic DNA extracted from sorted T cells was used for TCRbeta CDR3 sequencing. The study's processing was this. The R programming language was used for clonal analysis of the TCRbeta CDR3 data. Alloreactive CD4+ and CD8+ clones were defined by comparing unstimulated samples with post-reaction CFSE-low samples. Regulatory or non-regulatory origin was assigned to alloreactive CD4+ clones by matching of sequences to sorted unstimulated Treg and non-Treg repertoires. Entries here come from immuneACCESS through TCRdb and include only in-frame sequences with V and J called. Some clones fail to appear in such tables; in the studies checked, an unresolved V gene covers under half of the shortfall, and the cause of the remainder is unknown. D and trimming were read from the DNA, whereas the V and J calls and clone size are those reported in that table. The sample includes about 66,000 clones, with 96% observed a single time. The ten largest clones represent about 0.1% of the sample.

Deletion took 0 bases off V and 0 bases off J, with a span of 14 bases between the germline ends. CDR1 and CDR2 (SGHVS, FQNEAQ) derive from the germline V gene. The CDR3 has 17 amino acids, counting the end cysteine and phenylalanine. This entry keeps only the CDR3 DNA: 51 bases, framed from base 1. Sequenced: naive CD8+ T cells sorted from blood. The cell subset or site label of this sample denotes: unstimulated naive T cells. The TCR comes from a human donor in good health. The chain joins TRBV7-8 to TRBJ1-1, with TRBD1 as a weak D call on 6 bases. CDR3 sequence: CASSLARQGPMNTEAFF. In nucleotide form, the sequence is TGTGCCAGCAGCTTAGCTCGGCAGGGGCCTATGAACACTGAAGCTTTCTTT.